The entry that follows covers one TCR beta chain sequence. Authors' processing steps: Quantification of nucleated cells was approximated via reference gene primer amplification. The assay was immunoSEQ multiplex PCR, and TCRdb's table has in-frame clones only and misses some. The DNA gave D and trimming, while V, J and clone size come from that table. The sample yields about 130,000 clones, approximately 86% seen once. This record belongs to a study of blood T cell repertoires in COVID-19. Whole-study context: Sources were T cells, B-cell-depleted T cells, or PBMCs; the material itself was cDNA or gDNA.

Clinical histories supplied by participants themselves formed the basis of cohort assignment. Recovery among Cohort 3 donors was established by two negative PCRs, clearance, or symptom resolution. Germline V CDR1 and CDR2: SGHVS, FQNEAQ. V lost 3 bases and J lost 7, with 12 bases in between. The CDR3 totals 14 residues. The TCR sequence derives from a woman aged 45 to 65 who had recovered from COVID-19. The rearrangement joins TRBV7-8 to TRBJ1-4, with a tentative D call TRBD1 (6 bases). Sequenced: PBMCs or T cells enriched from blood (not recorded which). The CDR3 bases are TGTGCCAGCAGCTTGCAGGGGTGGGGTGAAAAACTGTTTTTT. It specifies CASSLQGWGEKLFF.